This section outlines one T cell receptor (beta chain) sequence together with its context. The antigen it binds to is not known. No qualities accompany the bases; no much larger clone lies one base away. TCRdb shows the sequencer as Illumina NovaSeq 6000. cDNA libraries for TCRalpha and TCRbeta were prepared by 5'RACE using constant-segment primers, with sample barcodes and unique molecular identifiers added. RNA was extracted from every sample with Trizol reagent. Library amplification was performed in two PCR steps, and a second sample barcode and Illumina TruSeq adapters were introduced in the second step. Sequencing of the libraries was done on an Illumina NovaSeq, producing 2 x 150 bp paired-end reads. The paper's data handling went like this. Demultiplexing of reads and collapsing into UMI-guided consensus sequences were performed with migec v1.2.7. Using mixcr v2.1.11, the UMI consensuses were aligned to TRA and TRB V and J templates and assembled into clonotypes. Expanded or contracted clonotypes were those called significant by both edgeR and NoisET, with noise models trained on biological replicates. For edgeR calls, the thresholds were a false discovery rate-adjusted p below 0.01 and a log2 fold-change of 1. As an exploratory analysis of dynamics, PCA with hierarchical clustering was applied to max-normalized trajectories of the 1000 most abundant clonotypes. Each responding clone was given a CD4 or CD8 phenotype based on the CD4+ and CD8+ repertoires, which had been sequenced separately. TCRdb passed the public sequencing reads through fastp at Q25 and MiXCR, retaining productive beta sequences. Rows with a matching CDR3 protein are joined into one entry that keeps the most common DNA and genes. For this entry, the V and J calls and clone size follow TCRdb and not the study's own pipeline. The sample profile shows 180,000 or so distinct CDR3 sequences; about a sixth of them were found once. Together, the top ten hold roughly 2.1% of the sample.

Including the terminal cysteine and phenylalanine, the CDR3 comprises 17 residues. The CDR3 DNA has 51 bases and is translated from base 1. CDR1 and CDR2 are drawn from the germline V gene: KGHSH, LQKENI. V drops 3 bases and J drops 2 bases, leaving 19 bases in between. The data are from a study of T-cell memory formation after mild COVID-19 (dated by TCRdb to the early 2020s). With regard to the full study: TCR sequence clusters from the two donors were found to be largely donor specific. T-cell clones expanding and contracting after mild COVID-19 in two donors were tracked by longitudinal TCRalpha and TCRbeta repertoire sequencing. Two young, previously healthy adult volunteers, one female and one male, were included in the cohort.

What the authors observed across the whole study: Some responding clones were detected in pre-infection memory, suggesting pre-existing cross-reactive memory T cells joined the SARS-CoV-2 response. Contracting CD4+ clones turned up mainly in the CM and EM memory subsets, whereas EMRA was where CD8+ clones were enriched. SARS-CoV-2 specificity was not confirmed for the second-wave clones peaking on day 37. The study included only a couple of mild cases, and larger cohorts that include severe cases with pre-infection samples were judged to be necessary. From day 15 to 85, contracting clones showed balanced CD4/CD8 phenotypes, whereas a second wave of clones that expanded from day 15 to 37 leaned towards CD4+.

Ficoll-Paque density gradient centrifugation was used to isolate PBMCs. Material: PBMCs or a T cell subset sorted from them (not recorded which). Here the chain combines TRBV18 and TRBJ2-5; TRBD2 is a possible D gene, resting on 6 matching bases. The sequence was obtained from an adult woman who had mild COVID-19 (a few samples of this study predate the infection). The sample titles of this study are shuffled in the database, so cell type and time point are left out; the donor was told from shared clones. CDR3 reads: CASSPARGLSGQETQYF. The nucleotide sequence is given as TGTGCCAGCTCACCTGCCCGGGGCCTGAGCGGGCAAGAGACCCAGTACTTC.